The TCR beta chain described here comes from a study of post-analysis software for immune sequencing data. In its sample, this clonotype was seen a few times. The antigen remains unidentified. Presence of unique molecular identifiers characterized the TCR beta cDNA libraries. MiXCR, applied by TCRdb to the PCR reads, yields one record per CDR3 protein. The data contain 750,000 to 950,000 distinct CDR3 sequences, more than 45% of them singletons. Overall study results and limits: TRBV5-6, TRBV5-1 and TRBV20-1 were among five TRBV segments more frequent in patients than controls.

Germline V gene lookup returns CDR1 MNHNY and CDR2 SVGAGI (reference sequence). CDR3 length equals 15 residues. The V and J ends lost 6 bases and 0 bases, in that order; junction bases with no gene match: 2. The receptor's source is a girl aged 10 to 17 with multiple sclerosis. Sequences were obtained from blood. The chain carries TRBV6-6 and TRBJ2-3; 11 nucleotides match TRBD2. CDR3 in DNA: TGTGCCAGCAGGGGGACTAGCGGAAGCACAGATACGCAGTATTTT. Its translation is CASRGTSGSTDTQYF.